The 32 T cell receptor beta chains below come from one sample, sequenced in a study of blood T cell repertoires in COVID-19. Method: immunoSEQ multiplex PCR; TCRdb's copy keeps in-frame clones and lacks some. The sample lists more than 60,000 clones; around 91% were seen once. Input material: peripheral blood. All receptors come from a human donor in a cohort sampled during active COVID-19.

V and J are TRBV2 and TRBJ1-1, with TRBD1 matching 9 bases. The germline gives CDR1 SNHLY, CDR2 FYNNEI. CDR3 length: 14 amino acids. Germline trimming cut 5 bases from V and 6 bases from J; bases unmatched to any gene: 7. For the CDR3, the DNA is TGTGCCAGCAGTCCGGACAGGGGAGGTTCTGAAGCTTTCTTT. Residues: CASSPDRGGSEAFF.

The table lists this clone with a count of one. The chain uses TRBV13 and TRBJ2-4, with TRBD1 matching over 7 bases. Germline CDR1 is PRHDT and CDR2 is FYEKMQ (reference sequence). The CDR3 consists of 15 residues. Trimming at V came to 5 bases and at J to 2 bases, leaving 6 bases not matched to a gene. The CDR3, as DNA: TGTGCCAGCAGCCCAAGGGACAGTTCCAAAAACATTCAGTACTTC. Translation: CASSPRDSSKNIQYF.

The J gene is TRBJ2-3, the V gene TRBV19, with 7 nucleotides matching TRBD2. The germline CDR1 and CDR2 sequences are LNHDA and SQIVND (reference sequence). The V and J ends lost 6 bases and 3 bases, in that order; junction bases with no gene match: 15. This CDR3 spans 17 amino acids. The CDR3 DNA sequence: TGTGCCAGTAGCCTAAACCCCGCGGGAGAGGAGACAGATACGCAGTATTTT. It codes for CASSLNPAGEETDTQYF.

The CDR3 DNA sequence: TGTGCCAGCAGCTTAGCAGAGCGAAGCTCACCCCTCCACTTT. This gives the protein CASSLAERSSPLHF. The chain employs TRBV7-8 and TRBJ1-6; no firm D call. Between the trimmed V and J ends, which lost 0 bases and 10 bases, there was a span of 10 bases. The CDR3 loop spans 14 amino acids. From germline, CDR1 is SGHVS and CDR2 FQNEAQ.

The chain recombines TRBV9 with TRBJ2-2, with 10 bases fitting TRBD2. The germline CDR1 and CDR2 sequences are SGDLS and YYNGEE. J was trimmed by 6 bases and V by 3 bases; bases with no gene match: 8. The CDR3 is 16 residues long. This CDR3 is CASSASGGAVSGELFF. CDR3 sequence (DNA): TGTGCCAGCAGCGCCAGCGGGGGGGCCGTGTCCGGGGAGCTGTTTTTT.

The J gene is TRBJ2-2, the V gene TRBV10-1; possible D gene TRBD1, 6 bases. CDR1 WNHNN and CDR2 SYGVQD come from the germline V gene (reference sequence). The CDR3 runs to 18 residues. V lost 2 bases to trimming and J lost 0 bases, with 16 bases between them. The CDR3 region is CASSERGLDSTNTGELFF. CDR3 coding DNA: TGCGCCAGCAGTGAGAGGGGCTTGGACAGCACGAACACCGGGGAGCTGTTTTTT.

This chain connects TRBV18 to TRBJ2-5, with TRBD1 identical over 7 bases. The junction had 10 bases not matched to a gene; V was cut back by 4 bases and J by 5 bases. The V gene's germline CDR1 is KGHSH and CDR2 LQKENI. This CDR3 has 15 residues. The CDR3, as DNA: TGTGCCAGCTCACTGATGACAGGGATCATGGAGACCCAGTACTTC. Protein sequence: CASSLMTGIMETQYF.

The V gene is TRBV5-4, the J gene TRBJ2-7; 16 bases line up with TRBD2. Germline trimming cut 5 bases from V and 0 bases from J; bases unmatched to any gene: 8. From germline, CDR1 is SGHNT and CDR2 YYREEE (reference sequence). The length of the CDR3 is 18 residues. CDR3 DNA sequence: TGTGCCAGCAGGGTCTGGGGACTAGCGGGGGGGAACTCCTACGAGCAGTACTTC. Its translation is CASRVWGLAGGNSYEQYF. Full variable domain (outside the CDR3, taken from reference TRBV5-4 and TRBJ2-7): ETGVTQSPTHLIKTRGQQVTLRCSSQSGHNTVSWYQQALGQGPQFIFQYYREEENGRGNFPPRFSGLQFPNYSSELNVNALELDDSALYLCASRVWGLAGGNSYEQYFGPGTRLTVT.

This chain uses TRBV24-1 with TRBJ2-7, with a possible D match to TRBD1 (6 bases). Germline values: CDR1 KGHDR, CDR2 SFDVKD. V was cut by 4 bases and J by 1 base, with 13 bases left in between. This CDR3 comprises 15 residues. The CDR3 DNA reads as TGTGCCACCAGTGACCTAGGGACATCTTCCTACGAGCAGTACTTC. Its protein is CATSDLGTSSYEQYF.

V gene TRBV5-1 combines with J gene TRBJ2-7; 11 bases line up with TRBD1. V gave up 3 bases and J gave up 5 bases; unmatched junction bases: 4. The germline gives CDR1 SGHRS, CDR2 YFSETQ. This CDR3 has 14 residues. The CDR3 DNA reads TGCGCCAGCAGCTCCCGGGACAGGGGGGACGAGCAGTACTTC. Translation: CASSSRDRGDEQYF.

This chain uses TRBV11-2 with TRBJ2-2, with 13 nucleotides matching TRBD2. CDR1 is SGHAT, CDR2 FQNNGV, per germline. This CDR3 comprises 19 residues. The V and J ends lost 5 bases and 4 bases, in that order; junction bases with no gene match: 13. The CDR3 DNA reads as TGTGCCAGCAGCCTACACAAATTAGGACTAGCGGGGGCCACCGGGGAGCTGTTTTTT. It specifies CASSLHKLGLAGATGELFF.

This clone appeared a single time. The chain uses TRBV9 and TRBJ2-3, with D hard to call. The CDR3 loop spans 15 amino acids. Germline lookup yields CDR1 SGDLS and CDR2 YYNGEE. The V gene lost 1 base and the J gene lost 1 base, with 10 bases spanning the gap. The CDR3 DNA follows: TGTGCCAGCAGCGTAACCGGGTATGGCACAGATACGCAGTATTTT. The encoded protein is CASSVTGYGTDTQYF.

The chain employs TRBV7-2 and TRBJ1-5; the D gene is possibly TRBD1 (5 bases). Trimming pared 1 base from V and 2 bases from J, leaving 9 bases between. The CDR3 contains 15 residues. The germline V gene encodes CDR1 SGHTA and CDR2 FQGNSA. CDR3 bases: TGTGCCAGCAGCTTAGGGGGCCCTGGCAATCAGCCCCAGCATTTT. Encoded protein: CASSLGGPGNQPQHF.

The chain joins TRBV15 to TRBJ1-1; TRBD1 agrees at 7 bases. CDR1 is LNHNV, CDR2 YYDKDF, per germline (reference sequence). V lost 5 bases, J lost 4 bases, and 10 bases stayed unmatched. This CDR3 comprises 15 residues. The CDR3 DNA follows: TGTGCCACCAGCTCAGAGTTCAAGGGGGCCACTGAAGCTTTCTTT. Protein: CATSSEFKGATEAFF.

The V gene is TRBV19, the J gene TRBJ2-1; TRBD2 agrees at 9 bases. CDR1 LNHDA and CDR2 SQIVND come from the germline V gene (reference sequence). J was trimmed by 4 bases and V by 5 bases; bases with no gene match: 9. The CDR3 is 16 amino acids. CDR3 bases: TGTGCCAGTAGTCTCCAGCGGGGGGTGATGTACAATGAGCAGTTCTTC. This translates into CASSLQRGVMYNEQFF.

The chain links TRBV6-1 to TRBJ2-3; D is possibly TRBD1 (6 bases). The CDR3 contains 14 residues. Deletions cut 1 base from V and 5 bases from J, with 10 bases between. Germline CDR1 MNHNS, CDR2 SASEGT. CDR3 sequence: CASSEGQGRDTQYF. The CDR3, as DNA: TGTGCCAGCAGTGAAGGGCAGGGGAGAGATACGCAGTATTTT.

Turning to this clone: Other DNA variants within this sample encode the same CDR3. In nucleotides, the CDR3 is TGTGCCAGCAGTTGGAGACAGGGGTACAATGAGCAGTTCTTC. Protein product: CASSWRQGYNEQFF. The chain has TRBV27 and TRBJ2-1; 8 bases are shared with TRBD1. V lost 4 bases, J lost 4 bases, and 3 bases stayed unmatched. The V gene's germline CDR1 is MNHEY and CDR2 SMNVEV (reference sequence). The CDR3 totals 14 residues.

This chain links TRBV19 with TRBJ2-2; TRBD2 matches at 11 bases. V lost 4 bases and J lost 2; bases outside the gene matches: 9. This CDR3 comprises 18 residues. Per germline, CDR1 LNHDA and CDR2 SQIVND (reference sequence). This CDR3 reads CASSRASGGTGNTGELFF. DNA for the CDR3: TGTGCCAGTAGTAGGGCTAGCGGGGGGACAGGCAACACCGGGGAGCTGTTTTTT.

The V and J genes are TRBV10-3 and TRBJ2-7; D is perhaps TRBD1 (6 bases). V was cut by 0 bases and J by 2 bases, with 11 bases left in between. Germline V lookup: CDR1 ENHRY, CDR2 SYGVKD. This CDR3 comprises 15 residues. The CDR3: CAISESRTATYEQYF. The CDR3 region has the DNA TGTGCCATCAGTGAGTCTCGGACAGCAACCTACGAGCAGTACTTC.

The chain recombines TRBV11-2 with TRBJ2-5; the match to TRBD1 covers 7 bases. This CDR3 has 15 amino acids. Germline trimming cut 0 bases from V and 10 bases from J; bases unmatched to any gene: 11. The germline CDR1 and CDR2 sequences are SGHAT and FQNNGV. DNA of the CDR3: TGTGCCAGCAGCTTAGAATGGACGGCCCAGGGGGACCAGTACTTC. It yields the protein CASSLEWTAQGDQYF.

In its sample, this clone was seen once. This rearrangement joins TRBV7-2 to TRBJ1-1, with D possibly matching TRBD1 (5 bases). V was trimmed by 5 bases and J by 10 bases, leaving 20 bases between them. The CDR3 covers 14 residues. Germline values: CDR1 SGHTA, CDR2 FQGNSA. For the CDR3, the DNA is TGTGCCAGCAGCCCTGGGTTTGGAGGGGCGGGAGCTTTCTTT. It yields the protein CASSPGFGGAGAFF.

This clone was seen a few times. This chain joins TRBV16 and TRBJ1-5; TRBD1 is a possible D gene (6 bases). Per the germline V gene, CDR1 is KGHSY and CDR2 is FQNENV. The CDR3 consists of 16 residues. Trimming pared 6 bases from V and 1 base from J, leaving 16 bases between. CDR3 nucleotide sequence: TGTGCCAGCAGTCTATTTTACAGGGACAGCAATCAGCCCCAGCATTTT. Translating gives CASSLFYRDSNQPQHF.

The CDR3 loop is CASSRDRGTTEAFF. For the CDR3, the DNA is TGTGCCAGCTCGCGGGACAGGGGGACCACTGAAGCTTTCTTT. The V call is TRBV18, the J call TRBJ1-1, with 11 bases fitting TRBD1. Trimming removed 6 bases from V and 4 bases from J; junction bases left unmatched: 4. The CDR3 loop spans 14 amino acids. Germline assignment: CDR1 KGHSH and CDR2 LQKENI. The complete variable domain, with remaining parts taken from reference TRBV18 and TRBJ1-1, reads NAGVMQNPRHLVRRRGQEARLRCSPMKGHSHVYWYRQLPEEGLKFMVYLQKENIIDESGMPKERFSAEFPKEGPSILRIQQVVRGDSAAYFCASSRDRGTTEAFFGQGTRLTVV.

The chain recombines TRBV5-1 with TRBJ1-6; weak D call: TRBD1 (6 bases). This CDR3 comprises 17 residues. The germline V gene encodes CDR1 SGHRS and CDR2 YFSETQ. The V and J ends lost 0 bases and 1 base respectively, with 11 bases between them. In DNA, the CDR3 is TGCGCCAGCAGCTTGGATCGGGGGGCATCCTATAATTCACCCCTCCACTTT. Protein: CASSLDRGASYNSPLHF.

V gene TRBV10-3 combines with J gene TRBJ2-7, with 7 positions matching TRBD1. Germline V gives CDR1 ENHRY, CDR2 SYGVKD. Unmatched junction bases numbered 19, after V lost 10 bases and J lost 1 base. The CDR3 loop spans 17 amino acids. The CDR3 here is CATNHIFGKGASYEQYF. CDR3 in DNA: TGTGCCACGAACCATATATTCGGAAAGGGGGCGTCCTACGAGCAGTACTTC.

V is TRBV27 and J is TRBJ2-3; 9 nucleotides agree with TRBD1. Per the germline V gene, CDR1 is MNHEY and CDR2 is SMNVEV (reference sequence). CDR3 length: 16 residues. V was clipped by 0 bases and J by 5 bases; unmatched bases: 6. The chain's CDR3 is CASSLSVGQGKDTQYF. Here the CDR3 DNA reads TGTGCCAGCAGTTTATCGGTGGGACAGGGTAAAGATACGCAGTATTTT.

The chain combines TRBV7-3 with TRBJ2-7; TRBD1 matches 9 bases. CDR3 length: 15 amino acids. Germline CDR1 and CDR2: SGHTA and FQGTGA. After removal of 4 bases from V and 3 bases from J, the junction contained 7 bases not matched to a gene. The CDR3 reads CASSSGQGILYEQYF. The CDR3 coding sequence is TGTGCCAGCAGCTCGGGACAGGGAATACTCTACGAGCAGTACTTC.

The CDR3 DNA is TGTGCCAGCAGCTTAGTATTTGGCTGGGAGCTGTTTTTT. This encodes CASSLVFGWELFF. This sequence joins TRBV11-2 and TRBJ2-2; D remains ambiguous. Trimming removed 1 base from V and 9 bases from J, with 9 bases in between. This CDR3 has 13 amino acids. The germline gives CDR1 SGHAT, CDR2 FQNNGV.

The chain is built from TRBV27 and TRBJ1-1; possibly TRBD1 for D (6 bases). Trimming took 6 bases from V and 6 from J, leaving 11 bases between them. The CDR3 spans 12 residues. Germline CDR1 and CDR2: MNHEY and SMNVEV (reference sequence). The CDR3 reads CASSTQGAEAFF. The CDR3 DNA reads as TGTGCCAGCAGCACACAGGGTGCTGAAGCTTTCTTT.

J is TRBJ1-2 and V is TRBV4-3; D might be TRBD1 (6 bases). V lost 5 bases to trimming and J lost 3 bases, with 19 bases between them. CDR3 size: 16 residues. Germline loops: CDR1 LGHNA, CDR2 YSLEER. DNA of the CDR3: TGCGCCAGCAGCAAGGATACGAGACAGGCTGACTATGGCTACACCTTC. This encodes CASSKDTRQADYGYTF.

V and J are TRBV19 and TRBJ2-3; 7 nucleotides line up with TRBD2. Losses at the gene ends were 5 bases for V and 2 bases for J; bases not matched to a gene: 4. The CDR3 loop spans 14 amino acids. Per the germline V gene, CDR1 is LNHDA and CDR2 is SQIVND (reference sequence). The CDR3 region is CASSSAGITDTQYF. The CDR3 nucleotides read TGTGCCAGTAGTTCAGCGGGGATCACAGATACGCAGTATTTT.

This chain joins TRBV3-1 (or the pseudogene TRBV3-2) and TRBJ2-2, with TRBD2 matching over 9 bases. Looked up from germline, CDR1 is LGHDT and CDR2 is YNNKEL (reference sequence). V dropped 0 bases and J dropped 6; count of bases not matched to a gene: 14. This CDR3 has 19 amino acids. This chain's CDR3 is CASSQDKPALAGDPGELFF. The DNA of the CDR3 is TGTGCCAGCAGCCAAGATAAACCCGCACTAGCGGGTGACCCCGGGGAGCTGTTTTTT.